Listed here are 7 T cell receptor beta chains from one sample, sequenced in a study of blood T cell repertoires in COVID-19. The method was immunoSEQ multiplex PCR; TCRdb's version includes in-frame clones alone and lacks a portion of them. Found here are around 140,000 clones, 80% to 90% of them singletons; the top ten hold about 5.7%. Sequencing input: peripheral blood. The receptors derive from a man older than 75 with acute or convalescent COVID-19.

This clone was counted a single time. The chain is built from TRBV24-1 and TRBJ2-1; maybe TRBD2 (6 bases). This CDR3 region has 17 residues. From germline, CDR1 is KGHDR and CDR2 SFDVKD. V was shortened by 5 bases and J by 6 bases, with 22 bases between the two germline ends. The CDR3 DNA sequence: TGTGCCACCAGTGGTGCAATACGCGGGATGGGGCCCAATGAGCAGTTCTTC. It codes for CATSGAIRGMGPNEQFF.

V usage is TRBV6-6 and J usage is TRBJ1-1; D unresolved. This CDR3 is 11 amino acids long. V lost 7 bases and J 0 bases, leaving 3 bases between the germline ends. Germline-derived CDR1 and CDR2 are MNHNY and SVGAGI (reference sequence). CDR3: CASTVNTEAFF. The CDR3 DNA is TGTGCCAGCACAGTGAACACTGAAGCTTTCTTT.

The chain recombines TRBV3-1 (or the pseudogene TRBV3-2) with TRBJ2-7, with a tentative D call TRBD1 (5 bases). CDR1 and CDR2 from the germline V gene are LGHDT and YNNKEL (reference sequence). V was clipped by 1 base and J by 7 bases, with 14 bases between them. This CDR3 is built from 14 residues. The CDR3 bases are TGTGCCAGCAGCCAAGTTTGGACAAAGGGTGAGCAGTACTTC. As protein: CASSQVWTKGEQYF.

J is TRBJ2-7 and V is TRBV5-1, with TRBD1 identical over 7 bases. V trimming: 1 base; J trimming: 0 bases; junction bases outside the gene matches: 4. The CDR3 runs to 15 residues. CDR1 is SGHRS, CDR2 YFSETQ, per germline. DNA for the CDR3: TGCGCCAGCAGCTTGCCGGACAGGACCTCCTACGAGCAGTACTTC. Translating it yields CASSLPDRTSYEQYF.

This chain uses TRBV19 with TRBJ2-7; 10 bases fit TRBD2. The CDR3 runs 15 residues. Germline trimming cut 5 bases from V and 0 bases from J; bases unmatched to any gene: 4. Germline CDR1 reads LNHDA; CDR2 reads SQIVND (reference sequence). CDR3 nucleotide sequence: TGTGCCAGTAGTGGAACTAGCGGGGCCTCCTACGAGCAGTACTTC. As protein: CASSGTSGASYEQYF.

The rearrangement joins TRBV11-2 to TRBJ1-2; 10 positions agree with TRBD1. CDR1 is SGHAT, CDR2 FQNNGV, per germline. The CDR3 covers 13 residues. V shed 5 bases, J shed 7 bases, and the junction held 4 bases outside the gene matches. For the CDR3, the DNA is TGTGCCAGCAGCCTAGGGACAGGGGCTGGCTACACCTTC. Translated: CASSLGTGAGYTF. The whole variable domain, remainder taken from reference TRBV11-2 and TRBJ1-2, is EAGVAQSPRYKIIEKRQSVAFWCNPISGHATLYWYQQILGQGPKLLIQFQNNGVVDDSQLPKDRFSAERLKGVDSTLKIQPAKLEDSAVYLCASSLGTGAGYTFGSGTRLTVV.

This chain links TRBV27 with TRBJ1-5; D is unclear. V dropped 2 bases and J dropped 7 bases, with 9 bases sitting between them. The CDR3 spans 13 residues. Germline V gene sequence: CDR1 MNHEY, CDR2 SMNVEV (reference sequence). The CDR3 coding sequence is TGTGCCAGCAGTTTAGAGGTGAGGCAGCCCCAGCATTTT. Translating gives CASSLEVRQPQHF.